Presented here are 10 T cell receptor beta chains from one specimen sequenced in a study of CD8 T cells in ankylosing spondylitis. TCRdb independently ran MiXCR on the 5' RACE reads; one entry per CDR3 protein. The repertoire holds 150,000 to 200,000 distinct CDR3 sequences, with about 18% as singletons. Sample: blood, either unsorted or a sorted T cell fraction (not recorded which). The origin of the receptors is a male donor with ankylosing spondylitis or in good health (not recorded which).

The chain uses TRBV20-1 and TRBJ2-1, with TRBD2 identical over 7 bases. Germline V CDR1 and CDR2: DFQATT, SNEGSKA (reference sequence). Germline trimming cut 6 bases from V and 8 bases from J; bases unmatched to any gene: 16. There are 15 residues in the CDR3. CDR3 nucleotide sequence: TGCAGTGCCGAACCCACGGGACTACAATATTATGAGCAGTTCTTC. Protein product: CSAEPTGLQYYEQFF.

In this sample, this clonotype turned up many times. The J gene is TRBJ2-7, the V gene TRBV6-1; TRBD1 matches 8 bases. The germline V gene encodes CDR1 MNHNS and CDR2 SASEGT. The CDR3 extends over 14 amino acids. V lost 4 bases to trimming and J lost 7 bases; unmatched junction nucleotides: 9. CDR3 in DNA: TGTGCCAGCAGTGCCCCGGGACAGGCCCGGGAGCAGTACTTC. Its translation: CASSAPGQAREQYF.

V and J are TRBV2 and TRBJ2-4, with 8 bases aligning to TRBD2. The CDR3 spans 15 residues. V was pared by 3 bases and J by 6 bases, with 7 bases of the junction left unmatched. CDR1 and CDR2 (germline): SNHLY, FYNNEI. For the CDR3, the DNA is TGTGCCAGCAGTGAGGGTCGGGGGGGAGGAAACATTCAGTACTTC. Protein sequence: CASSEGRGGGNIQYF.

This clonotype came up a few times. The chain links TRBV6-5 to TRBJ2-7; TRBD2 might be the D (5 bases). The length of the CDR3 is 15 residues. Germline V gene sequence: CDR1 MNHEY, CDR2 SVGAGI. Trimming took off 0 bases at V and 3 bases at J, with 12 bases between the two ends. The CDR3 DNA is TGTGCCAGCAGTTACTCGGTCCCTCGGGACTACGAGCAGTACTTC. Protein: CASSYSVPRDYEQYF.

This clonotype was detected ten times or more. This chain uses TRBV20-1 with TRBJ1-5; D remains unclear. Trimming removed 2 bases at V and 0 bases at J, with 8 bases between. This CDR3 is 14 amino acids long. Germline V lookup: CDR1 DFQATT, CDR2 SNEGSKA (reference sequence). CDR3 in amino acids: CSARTVSSNQPQHF. The DNA of the CDR3 is TGCAGTGCTAGAACAGTTAGTAGCAATCAGCCCCAGCATTTT.

This clonotype was recorded a few times. This rearrangement joins TRBV7-2 to TRBJ2-7; D may match TRBD1 or TRBD2 (6 bases each). Deletions cut 1 base from V and 0 bases from J, with 10 bases between. Germline V CDR1 and CDR2: SGHTA, FQGNSA. This CDR3 region has 15 residues. CDR3 in amino acids: CASSLGGTLSYEQYF. The CDR3 coding sequence is TGTGCCAGCAGCTTAGGCGGGACACTCTCCTACGAGCAGTACTTC.

This clonotype has a count of ten or more. V gene TRBV20-1 combines with J gene TRBJ2-7; 14 nucleotides agree with TRBD2. CDR3 length: 15 residues. Losses at the gene ends were 0 bases for V and 4 bases for J; bases not matched to a gene: 2. Germline CDR1 reads DFQATT; CDR2 reads SNEGSKA (reference sequence). The CDR3 sequence is CSAREGTSGRYEQYF. CDR3 nucleotides: TGCAGTGCTAGAGAAGGGACTAGCGGGAGATACGAGCAGTACTTC.

This clonotype has a count of ten or more. The V gene is TRBV6-5, the J gene TRBJ1-5, with 7 bases lining up with TRBD1. The CDR3 consists of 14 residues. Trimming removed 6 bases from V and 6 bases from J; junction bases left unmatched: 8. Looked up from germline, CDR1 is MNHEY and CDR2 is SVGAGI. This CDR3 is CASRLDRVSQPQHF. CDR3 nucleotides: TGTGCCAGCAGATTAGACAGGGTCAGTCAGCCCCAGCATTTT.

Many counts were recorded for this clonotype. The V and J genes are TRBV5-1 and TRBJ2-3; TRBD2 matches 13 bases. V gave up 3 bases and J gave up 6 bases; unmatched junction bases: 4. Per the germline V gene, CDR1 is SGHRS and CDR2 is YFSETQ. The CDR3 loop spans 15 amino acids. CDR3 loop: CASSSVLAGGDTQYF. The CDR3 nucleotides are TGCGCCAGCAGCTCCGTACTAGCGGGAGGGGATACGCAGTATTTT.

This clonotype was counted between two and nine times. The chain carries TRBV7-2 and TRBJ2-1; 9 positions match TRBD2. The CDR3 extends over 16 amino acids. Germline trimming cut 6 bases from V and 3 bases from J; bases unmatched to any gene: 9. Germline CDR1 is SGHTA and CDR2 is FQGNSA. CDR3 residues: CASSRSGSVGYNEQFF. CDR3 coding DNA: TGTGCCAGCAGTCGTAGCGGGAGCGTGGGCTACAATGAGCAGTTCTTC. The full variable domain, completed using reference TRBV7-2 and TRBJ2-1, is GAGVSQSPSNKVTEKGKDVELRCDPISGHTALYWYRQSLGQGLEFLIYFQGNSAPDKSGLPSDRFSAERTGGSVSTLTIQRTQQEDSAVYLCASSRSGSVGYNEQFFGPGTRLTVL.